A selection of T cell receptor beta chains follows, all from one sample in a study of blood T cell repertoires in COVID-19. This table comes from immunoSEQ multiplex PCR, and its TCRdb copy is limited to in-frame clones, with some not included. This sample has under 150,000 clones, with 88% found just once. Sequencing used peripheral blood. The receptors derive from a human donor in a cohort sampled during active COVID-19. Each CDR3 is given with its conserved first and last residue. The D gene is left open where the match is weak. Rows give clone size only sometimes, using once, few, many, or a class for an expanded clone.

>TRBJ2-3|NA|TRBV5-1|NA
TGCGCCAGCAGGACTTGGTTGGCCGGGGGCACAGATACGCAGTATTTT
CASRTWLAGGTDTQYF
>TRBJ2-3|TRBD1|TRBV19|NA
TGTGCCAGTAGTATAGAGGGACAGGGGAACCATAATACGCAGTATTTT
CASSIEGQGNHNTQYF
>TRBJ1-1|NA|TRBV6-5|NA
TGTGCCAGCAGCCCAGTGGCAGGGGTGAACACTGAAGCTTTCTTT
CASSPVAGVNTEAFF
>TRBJ2-5|NA|TRBV15|NA
TGTGCCACCAGCAGGGGGGGTGGCGGGGTTCAAGAGACCCAGTACTTC
CATSRGGGGVQETQYF
>TRBJ2-3|TRBD2|TRBV19|NA
TGTGCCAGTAGTCCGACGGGACTAGCGGGAGCCACAGATACGCAGTATTTT
CASSPTGLAGATDTQYF
>TRBJ2-7|NA|TRBV19|NA
TGTGCCAGTAGTATACAGCAGGGTCCCCACGAGCAGTACTTC
CASSIQQGPHEQYF
>TRBJ1-6|TRBD1|TRBV2|NA
TGTGCCAGCAGTGGACAGGGATCGACCCTCCACTTT
CASSGQGSTLHF
>TRBJ2-3|TRBD1|TRBV11-3|NA
TGTGCCAGCAGCTCCGGGACAGGGGCCACAGATACGCAGTATTTT
CASSSGTGATDTQYF
>TRBJ2-1|TRBD1|TRBV5-6|NA
TGTGCCAGCAGCCCGTGGACAGGGTCCAATGAGCAGTTCTTC
CASSPWTGSNEQFF
>TRBJ2-6|TRBD1|TRBV23-1|once
TGCGCCAGCAGACTAACAGGGGGCACGTGCGGGGCCAACGTCCTGACTTTC
CASRLTGGTCGANVLTF
>TRBJ2-7|NA|TRBV11-2|once
TGTGCCAGCAGCTTAGAACAGGGCTACTCCTACGAGCAGTACTTC
CASSLEQGYSYEQYF
>TRBJ2-7|NA|TRBV3-1/TRBV3-2|once
TGTGCCAGCAGCCGCCCTCTGAGTGCGGGGATGCCCTACGAGCAGTACTTC
CASSRPLSAGMPYEQYF